This is a list of T cell receptor beta chains from one sample in a study of blood T cell repertoires in COVID-19. The assay was immunoSEQ multiplex PCR, and TCRdb's table has in-frame clones only and misses some. The data hold tens of thousands of clones, with more than 80% observed a single time. The specimen was peripheral blood. The receptor set was obtained from a man older than 75 with acute or convalescent COVID-19. CDR3s include the opening cysteine and the closing phenylalanine or tryptophan. The order of the fields is D gene, V gene, J gene, CDR3 protein, CDR3 DNA. A D gene is named only where the DNA matches it firmly.

TRBD2	TRBV15	TRBJ2-7	CATSRDRGGLPYEQYF	TGTGCCACCAGCAGAGATCGCGGGGGGCTCCCCTACGAGCAGTACTTC
TRBD1	TRBV11-2	TRBJ1-6	CASSFGPRQGDSPLHF	TGTGCCAGCAGCTTTGGGCCCCGGCAGGGGGATTCACCCCTCCACTTT
TRBD1	TRBV28	TRBJ1-3	CASSPSGQGGNTIYF	TGTGCCAGCAGTCCATCGGGACAGGGGGGAAACACCATATATTTT
TRBD2	TRBV7-8	TRBJ2-7	CAAGGPYEQYF	TGTGCAGCGGGGGGGCCCTACGAGCAGTACTTC
NA	TRBV11-2	TRBJ2-3	CASSYRPDTQYF	TGTGCCAGCAGCTACAGACCAGATACGCAGTATTTT
NA	TRBV30	TRBJ2-3	CAWTRTALDTQYF	TGTGCCTGGACTAGGACAGCCCTAGATACGCAGTATTTT
NA	TRBV19	TRBJ2-7	CASSKDRDYEQYF	TGTGCCAGTAGTAAGGACAGAGACTACGAGCAGTACTTC
NA	TRBV6-5	TRBJ1-1	CASSSGRRLNTEAFF	TGTGCCAGCAGTTCCGGGAGGCGGTTGAACACTGAAGCTTTCTTT
TRBD1	TRBV7-9	TRBJ2-1	CASSLGYRGDYNEQFF	TGTGCCAGCAGCTTAGGTTACAGGGGCGACTACAATGAGCAGTTCTTC
TRBD2	TRBV9	TRBJ2-1	CASSVGTSGINEQFF	TGTGCCAGCAGCGTAGGAACTAGCGGAATCAATGAGCAGTTCTTC
NA	TRBV15	TRBJ1-2	CATSSGKGVSYGYTF	TGTGCCACCAGCAGTGGGAAGGGAGTAAGCTATGGCTACACCTTC
NA	TRBV6-5	TRBJ1-2	CASFSQGDYGYTF	TGTGCCAGCTTCAGCCAGGGCGACTATGGCTACACCTTC